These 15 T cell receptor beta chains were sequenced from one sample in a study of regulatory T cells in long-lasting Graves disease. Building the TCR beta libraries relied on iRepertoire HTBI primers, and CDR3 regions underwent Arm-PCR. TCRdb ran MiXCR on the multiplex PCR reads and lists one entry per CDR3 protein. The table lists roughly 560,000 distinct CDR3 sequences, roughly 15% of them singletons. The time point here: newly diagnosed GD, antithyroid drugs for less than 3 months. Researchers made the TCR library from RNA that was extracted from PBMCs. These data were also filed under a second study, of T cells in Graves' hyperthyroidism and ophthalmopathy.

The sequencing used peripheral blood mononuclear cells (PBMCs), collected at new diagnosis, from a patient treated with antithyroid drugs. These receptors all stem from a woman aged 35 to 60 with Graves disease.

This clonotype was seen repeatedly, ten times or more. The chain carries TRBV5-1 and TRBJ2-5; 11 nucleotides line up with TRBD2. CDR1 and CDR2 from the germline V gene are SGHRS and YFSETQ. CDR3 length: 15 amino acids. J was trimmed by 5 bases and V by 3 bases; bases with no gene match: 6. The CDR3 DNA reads TGCGCCAGCAGCTCGACTAGCGGGGACGGGGAGACCCAGTACTTC. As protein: CASSSTSGDGETQYF.

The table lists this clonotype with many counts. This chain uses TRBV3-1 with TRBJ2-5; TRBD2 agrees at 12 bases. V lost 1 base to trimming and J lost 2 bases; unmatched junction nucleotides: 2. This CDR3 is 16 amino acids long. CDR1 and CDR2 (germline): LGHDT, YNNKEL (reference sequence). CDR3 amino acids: CASSQGLAGAQETQYF. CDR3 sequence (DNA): TGTGCCAGCAGCCAAGGACTAGCGGGGGCACAAGAGACCCAGTACTTC.

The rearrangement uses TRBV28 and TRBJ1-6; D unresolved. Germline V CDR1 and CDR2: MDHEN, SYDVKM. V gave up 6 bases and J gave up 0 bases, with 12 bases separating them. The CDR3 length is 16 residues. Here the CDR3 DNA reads TGTGCCAGCAGCCAAACCCCGAGCTCCTATAATTCACCCCTCCACTTT. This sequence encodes CASSQTPSSYNSPLHF.

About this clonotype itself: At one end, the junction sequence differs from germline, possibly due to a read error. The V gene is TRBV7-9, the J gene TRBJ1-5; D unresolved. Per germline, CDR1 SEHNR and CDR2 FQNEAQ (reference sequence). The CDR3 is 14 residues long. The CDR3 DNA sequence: TGCGCCAGCAGCCAAGCCTCAGGCAATCAGCCCCAGCATTTT. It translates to CASSQASGNQPQHF.

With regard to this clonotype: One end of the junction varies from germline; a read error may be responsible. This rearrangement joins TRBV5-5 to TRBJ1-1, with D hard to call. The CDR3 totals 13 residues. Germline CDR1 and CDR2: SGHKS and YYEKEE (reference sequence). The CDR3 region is CASRLERNTEAFF. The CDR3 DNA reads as TGTGCCAGCCGCTTAGAGCGGAACACTGAAGCTTTCTTT.

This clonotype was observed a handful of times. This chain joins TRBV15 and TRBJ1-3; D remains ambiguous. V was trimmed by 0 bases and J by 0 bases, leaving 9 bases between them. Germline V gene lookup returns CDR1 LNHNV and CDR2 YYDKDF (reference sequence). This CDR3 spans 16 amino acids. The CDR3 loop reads CATSRDLPSSGNTIYF. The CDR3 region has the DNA TGTGCCACCAGCAGAGATCTCCCGAGCTCTGGAAACACCATATATTTT. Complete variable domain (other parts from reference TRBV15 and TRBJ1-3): DAMVIQNPRYQVTQFGKPVTLSCSQTLNHNVMYWYQQKSSQAPKLLFHYYDKDFNNEADTPDNFQSRRPNTSFCFLDIRSPGLGDTAMYLCATSRDLPSSGNTIYFGEGSWLTVV.

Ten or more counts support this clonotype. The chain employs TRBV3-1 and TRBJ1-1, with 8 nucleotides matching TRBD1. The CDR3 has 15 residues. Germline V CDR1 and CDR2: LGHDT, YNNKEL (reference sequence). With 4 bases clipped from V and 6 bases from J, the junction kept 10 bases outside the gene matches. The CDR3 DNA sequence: TGTGCCAGCAGCCCTACCGGGACAGGAACGTCTGAAGCTTTCTTT. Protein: CASSPTGTGTSEAFF.

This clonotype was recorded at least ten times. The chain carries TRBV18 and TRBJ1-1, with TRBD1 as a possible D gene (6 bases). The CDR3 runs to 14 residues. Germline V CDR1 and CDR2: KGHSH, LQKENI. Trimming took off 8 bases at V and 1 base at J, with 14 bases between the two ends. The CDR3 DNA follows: TGTGCCAGCAGTCCCGGGACACAGAACACTGAAGCTTTCTTT. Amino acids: CASSPGTQNTEAFF.

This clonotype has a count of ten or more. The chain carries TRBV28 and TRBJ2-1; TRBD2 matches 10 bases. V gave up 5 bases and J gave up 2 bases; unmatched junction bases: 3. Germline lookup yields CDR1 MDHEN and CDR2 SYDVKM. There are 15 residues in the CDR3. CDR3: CASSGSGGAYNEQFF. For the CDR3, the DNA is TGTGCCAGCAGTGGGAGCGGGGGGGCCTACAATGAGCAGTTCTTC.

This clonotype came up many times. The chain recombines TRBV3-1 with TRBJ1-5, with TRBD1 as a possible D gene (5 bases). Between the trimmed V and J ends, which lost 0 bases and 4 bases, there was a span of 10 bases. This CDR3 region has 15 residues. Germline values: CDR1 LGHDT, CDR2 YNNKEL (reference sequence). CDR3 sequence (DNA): TGTGCCAGCAGCCAAGAGTACGGGGGGAATCAGCCCCAGCATTTT. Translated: CASSQEYGGNQPQHF.

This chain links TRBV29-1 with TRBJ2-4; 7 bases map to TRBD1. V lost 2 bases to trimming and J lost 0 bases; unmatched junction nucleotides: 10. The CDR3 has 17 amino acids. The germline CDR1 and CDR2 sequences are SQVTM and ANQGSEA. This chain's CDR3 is CSVERGWDSLAKNIQYF. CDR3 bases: TGCAGCGTTGAAAGGGGGTGGGACAGCCTAGCCAAAAACATTCAGTACTTC.

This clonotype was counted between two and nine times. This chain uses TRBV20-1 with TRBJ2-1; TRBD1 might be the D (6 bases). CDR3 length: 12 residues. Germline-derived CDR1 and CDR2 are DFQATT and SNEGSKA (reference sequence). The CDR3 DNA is TGCAGCTCGGACAGCTTCTTCAATGAGCAGTTCTTC. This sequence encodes CSSDSFFNEQFF.

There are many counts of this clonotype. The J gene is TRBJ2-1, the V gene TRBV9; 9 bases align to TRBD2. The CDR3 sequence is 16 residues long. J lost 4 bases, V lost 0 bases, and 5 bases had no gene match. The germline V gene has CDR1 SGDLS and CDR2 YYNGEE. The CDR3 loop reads CASSVGPAGGYNEQFF. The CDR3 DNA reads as TGTGCCAGCAGCGTAGGACCAGCGGGGGGTTACAATGAGCAGTTCTTC. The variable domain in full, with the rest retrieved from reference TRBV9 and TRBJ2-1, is DSGVTQTPKHLITATGQRVTLRCSPRSGDLSVYWYQQSLDQGLQFLIQYYNGEERAKGNILERFSAQQFPDLHSELNLSSLELGDSALYFCASSVGPAGGYNEQFFGPGTRLTVL.

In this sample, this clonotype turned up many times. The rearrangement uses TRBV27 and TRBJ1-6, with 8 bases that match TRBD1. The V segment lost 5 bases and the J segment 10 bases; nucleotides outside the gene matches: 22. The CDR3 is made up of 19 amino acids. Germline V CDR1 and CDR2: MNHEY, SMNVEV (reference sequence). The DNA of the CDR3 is TGTGCCAGCAGTGACGACCTCAGCAACAGGGGGTCACGGGTGTCACCCCTCCACTTT. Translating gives CASSDDLSNRGSRVSPLHF.

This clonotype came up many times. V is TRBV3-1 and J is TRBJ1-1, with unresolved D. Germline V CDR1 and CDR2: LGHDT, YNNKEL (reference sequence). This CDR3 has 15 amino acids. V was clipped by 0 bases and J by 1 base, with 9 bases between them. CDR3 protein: CASSQERDRNTEAFF. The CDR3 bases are TGTGCCAGCAGCCAAGAACGGGATAGGAACACTGAAGCTTTCTTT.